This T cell receptor (beta chain) was recovered during a study of OX40 agonist ivuxolimab in advanced cancers. The data were produced by immunoSEQ multiplex PCR, yet TCRdb's version contains in-frame clones alone and is incomplete. The data show 60,000 to 75,000 clones, with more than 80% seen just once and about 1.1% held by the top ten. The V segment lost 4 bases and the J segment 4 bases; nucleotides outside the gene matches: 6. There are 14 residues in the CDR3. In germline, CDR1 is SEHNR, CDR2 FQNEAQ (reference sequence). This sequence was found in an adult with an advanced solid tumor such as melanoma, head and neck, liver or kidney cancer. V is TRBV7-9 and J is TRBJ2-7; 8 bases match TRBD1. The sample in question was CD4+ or CD8+ T cells sorted from blood, obtained in a trial of the OX40 agonist ivuxolimab. In DNA form, the CDR3 reads TGTGCCAGCAGCTCCGGACAGGGACTGTACGAGCAGTACTTC. Amino acid sequence: CASSSGQGLYEQYF.